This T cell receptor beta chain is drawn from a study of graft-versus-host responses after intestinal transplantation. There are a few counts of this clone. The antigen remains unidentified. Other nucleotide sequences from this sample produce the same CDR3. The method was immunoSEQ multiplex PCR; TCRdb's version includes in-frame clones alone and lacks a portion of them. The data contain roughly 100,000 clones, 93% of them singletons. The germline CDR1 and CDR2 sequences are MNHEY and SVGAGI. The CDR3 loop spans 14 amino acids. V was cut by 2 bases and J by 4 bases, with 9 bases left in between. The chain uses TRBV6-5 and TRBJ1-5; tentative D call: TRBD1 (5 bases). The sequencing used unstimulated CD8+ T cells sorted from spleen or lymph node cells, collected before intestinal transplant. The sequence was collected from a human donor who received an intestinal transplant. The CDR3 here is CASSYRGGNQPQHF. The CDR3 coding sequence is TGTGCCAGCAGTTACCGGGGGGGGAATCAGCCCCAGCATTTT.